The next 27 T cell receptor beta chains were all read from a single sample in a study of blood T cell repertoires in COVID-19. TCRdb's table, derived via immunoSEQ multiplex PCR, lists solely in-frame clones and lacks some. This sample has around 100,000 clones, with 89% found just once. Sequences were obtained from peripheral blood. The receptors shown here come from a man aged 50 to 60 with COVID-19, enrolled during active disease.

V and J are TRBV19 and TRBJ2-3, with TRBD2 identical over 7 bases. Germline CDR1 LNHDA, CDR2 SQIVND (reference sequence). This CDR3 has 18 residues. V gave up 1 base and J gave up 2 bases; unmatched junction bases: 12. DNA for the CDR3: TGTGCCAGTAGTATAGGGCTGGGAGGGAGCCCCCCCACAGATACGCAGTATTTT. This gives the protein CASSIGLGGSPPTDTQYF.

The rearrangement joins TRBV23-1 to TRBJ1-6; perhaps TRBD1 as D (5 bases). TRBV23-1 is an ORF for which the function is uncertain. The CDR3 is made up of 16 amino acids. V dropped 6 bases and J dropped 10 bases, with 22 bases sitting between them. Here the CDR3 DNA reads TGCGCCAGCAGACCGACAGAAAGAATCTTCGGGTCACCCCTCCACTTT. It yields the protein CASRPTERIFGSPLHF.

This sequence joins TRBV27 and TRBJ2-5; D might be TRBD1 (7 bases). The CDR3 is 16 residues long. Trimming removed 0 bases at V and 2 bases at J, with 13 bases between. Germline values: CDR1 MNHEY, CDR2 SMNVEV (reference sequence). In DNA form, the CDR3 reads TGTGCCAGCAGTTTATCGTACAGGGGACTTCAAGAGACCCAGTACTTC. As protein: CASSLSYRGLQETQYF.

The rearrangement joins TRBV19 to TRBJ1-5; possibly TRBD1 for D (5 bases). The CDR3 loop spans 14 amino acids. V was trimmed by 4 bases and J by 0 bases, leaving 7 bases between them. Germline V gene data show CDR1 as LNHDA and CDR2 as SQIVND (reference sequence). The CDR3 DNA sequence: TGTGCCAGTAGTACCGACAGTAGCAATCAGCCCCAGCATTTT. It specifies CASSTDSSNQPQHF.

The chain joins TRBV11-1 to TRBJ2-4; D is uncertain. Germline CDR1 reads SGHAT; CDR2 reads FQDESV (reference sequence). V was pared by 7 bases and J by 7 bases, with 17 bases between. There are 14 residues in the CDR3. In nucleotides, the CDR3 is TGTGCCAGCACCCCAGACCAGACTGTCAACATTCAGTACTTC. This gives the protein CASTPDQTVNIQYF. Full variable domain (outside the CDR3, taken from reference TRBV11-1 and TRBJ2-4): EAEVAQSPRYKITEKSQAVAFWCDPISGHATLYWYRQILGQGPELLVQFQDESVVDDSQLPKDRFSAERLKGVDSTLKIQPAELGDSAMYLCASTPDQTVNIQYFGAGTRLSVL.

The CDR3 region is CASSQKSGDPGELFF. The CDR3 DNA is TGCGCCAGCAGCCAGAAGTCGGGGGATCCCGGGGAGCTGTTTTTT. The chain recombines TRBV4-1 with TRBJ2-2; tentative D call: TRBD2 (6 bases). Germline V gives CDR1 MGHRA, CDR2 YSYEKL. V was trimmed by 3 bases and J by 6 bases, leaving 14 bases between them. This CDR3 is 15 amino acids long.

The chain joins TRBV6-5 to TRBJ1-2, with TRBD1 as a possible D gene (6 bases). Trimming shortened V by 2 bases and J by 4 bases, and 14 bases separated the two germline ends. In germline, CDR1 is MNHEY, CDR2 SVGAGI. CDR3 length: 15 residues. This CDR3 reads CASSYGWTDSYGYTF. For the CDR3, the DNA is TGTGCCAGCAGTTACGGATGGACAGACTCCTATGGCTACACCTTC.

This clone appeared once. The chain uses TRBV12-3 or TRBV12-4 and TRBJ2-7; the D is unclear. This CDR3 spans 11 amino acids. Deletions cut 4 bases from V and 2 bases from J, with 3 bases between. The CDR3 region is CASSSTYEQYF. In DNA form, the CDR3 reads TGTGCCAGCAGTTCCACCTACGAGCAGTACTTC.

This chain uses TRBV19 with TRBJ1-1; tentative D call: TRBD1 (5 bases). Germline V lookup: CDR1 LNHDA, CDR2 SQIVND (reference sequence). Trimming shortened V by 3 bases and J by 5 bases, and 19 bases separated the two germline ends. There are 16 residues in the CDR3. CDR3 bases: TGTGCCAGTAGTATGGGCCCCCCCGGGGGTTGGACTGAAGCTTTCTTT. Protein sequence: CASSMGPPGGWTEAFF.

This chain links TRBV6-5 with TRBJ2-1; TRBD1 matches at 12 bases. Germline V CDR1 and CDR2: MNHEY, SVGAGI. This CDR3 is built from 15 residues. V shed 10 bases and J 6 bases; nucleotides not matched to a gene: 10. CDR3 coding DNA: TGTGCCATCCGGAAGGGACAGGGGGCGCTCAATGAGCAGTTCTTC. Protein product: CAIRKGQGALNEQFF.

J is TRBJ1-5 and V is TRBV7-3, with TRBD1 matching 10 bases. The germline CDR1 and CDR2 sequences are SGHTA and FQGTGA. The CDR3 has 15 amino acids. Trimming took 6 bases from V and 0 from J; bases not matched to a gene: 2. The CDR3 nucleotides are TGTGCCAGCAGTAGGACAGGGGGTAGCAATCAGCCCCAGCATTTT. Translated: CASSRTGGSNQPQHF.

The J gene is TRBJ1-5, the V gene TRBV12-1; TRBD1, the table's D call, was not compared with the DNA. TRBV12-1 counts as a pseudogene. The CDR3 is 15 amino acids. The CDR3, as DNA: TGTGCCAGCAGCTACATCGACAGGTCGATTCAGCCCCAGCATTTT. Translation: CASSYIDRSIQPQHF.

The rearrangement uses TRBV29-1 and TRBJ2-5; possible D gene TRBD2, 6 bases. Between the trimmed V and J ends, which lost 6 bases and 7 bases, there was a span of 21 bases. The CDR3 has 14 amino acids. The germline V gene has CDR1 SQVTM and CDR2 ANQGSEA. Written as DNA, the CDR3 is TGCAGCGTCGAGACGTCCCGACTGGGGGGGACCCAGTACTTC. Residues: CSVETSRLGGTQYF.

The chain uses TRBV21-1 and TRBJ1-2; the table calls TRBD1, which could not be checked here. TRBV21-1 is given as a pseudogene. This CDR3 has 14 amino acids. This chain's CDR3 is CASSKKTVVYGYTF. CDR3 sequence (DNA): TGTGCCAGCAGCAAAAAGACAGTTGTCTATGGCTACACCTTC.

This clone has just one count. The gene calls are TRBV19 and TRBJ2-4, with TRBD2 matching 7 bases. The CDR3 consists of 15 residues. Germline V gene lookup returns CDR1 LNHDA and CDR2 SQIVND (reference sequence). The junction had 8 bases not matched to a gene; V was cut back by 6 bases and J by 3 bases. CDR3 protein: CASSRGEFGKNIQYF. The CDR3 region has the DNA TGTGCCAGTAGCCGGGGGGAGTTCGGCAAAAACATTCAGTACTTC. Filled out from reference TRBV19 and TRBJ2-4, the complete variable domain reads DGGITQSPKYLFRKEGQNVTLSCEQNLNHDAMYWYRQDPGQGLRLIYYSQIVNDFQKGDIAEGYSVSREKKESFPLTVTSAQKNPTAFYLCASSRGEFGKNIQYFGAGTRLSVL.

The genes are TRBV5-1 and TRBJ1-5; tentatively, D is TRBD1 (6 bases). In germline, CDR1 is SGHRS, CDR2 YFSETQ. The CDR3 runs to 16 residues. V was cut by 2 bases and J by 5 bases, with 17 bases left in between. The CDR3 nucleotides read TGCGCCAGCAGCTTAGGAACACAGGGAGGGGATCAGCCCCAGCATTTT. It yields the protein CASSLGTQGGDQPQHF.

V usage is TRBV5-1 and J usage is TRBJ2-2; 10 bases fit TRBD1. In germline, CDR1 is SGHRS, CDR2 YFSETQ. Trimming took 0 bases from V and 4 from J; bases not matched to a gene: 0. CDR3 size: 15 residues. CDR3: CASSLGTGGTGELFF. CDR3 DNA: TGCGCCAGCAGCTTGGGGACAGGGGGCACCGGGGAGCTGTTTTTT.

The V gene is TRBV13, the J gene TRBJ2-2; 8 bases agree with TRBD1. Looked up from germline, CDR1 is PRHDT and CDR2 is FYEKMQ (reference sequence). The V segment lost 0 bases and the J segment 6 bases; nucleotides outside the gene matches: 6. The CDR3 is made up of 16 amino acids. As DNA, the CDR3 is TGTGCCAGCAGCTTAGGCGACAGGACAGGGTCCGGGGAGCTGTTTTTT. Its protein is CASSLGDRTGSGELFF.

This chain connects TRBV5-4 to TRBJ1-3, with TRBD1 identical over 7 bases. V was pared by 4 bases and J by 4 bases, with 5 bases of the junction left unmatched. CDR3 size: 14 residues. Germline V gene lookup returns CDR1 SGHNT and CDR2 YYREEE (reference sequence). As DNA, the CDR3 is TGTGCCAGCAGCCCCGGGACAGTAGGAAACACCATATATTTT. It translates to CASSPGTVGNTIYF.

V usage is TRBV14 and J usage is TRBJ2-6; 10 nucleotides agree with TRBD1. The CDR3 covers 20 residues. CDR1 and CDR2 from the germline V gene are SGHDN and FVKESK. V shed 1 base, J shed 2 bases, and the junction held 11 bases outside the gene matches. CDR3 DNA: TGTGCCAGCAGCCAAGGGGACAGGGGATGGGGCTCTGCTGGGGCCAACGTCCTGACTTTC. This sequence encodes CASSQGDRGWGSAGANVLTF.

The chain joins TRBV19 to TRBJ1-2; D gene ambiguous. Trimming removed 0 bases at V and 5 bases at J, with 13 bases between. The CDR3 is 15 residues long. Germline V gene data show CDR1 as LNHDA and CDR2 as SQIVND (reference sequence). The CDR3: CASSIDSSVGYGYTF. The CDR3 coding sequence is TGTGCCAGTAGTATAGATTCGAGCGTCGGGTATGGCTACACCTTC.

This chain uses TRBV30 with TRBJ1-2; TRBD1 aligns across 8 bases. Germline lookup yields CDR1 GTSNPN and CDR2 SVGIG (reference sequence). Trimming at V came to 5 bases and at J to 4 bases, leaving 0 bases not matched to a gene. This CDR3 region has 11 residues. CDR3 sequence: CAWDRGYGYTF. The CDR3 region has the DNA TGTGCCTGGGACAGGGGCTATGGCTACACCTTC.

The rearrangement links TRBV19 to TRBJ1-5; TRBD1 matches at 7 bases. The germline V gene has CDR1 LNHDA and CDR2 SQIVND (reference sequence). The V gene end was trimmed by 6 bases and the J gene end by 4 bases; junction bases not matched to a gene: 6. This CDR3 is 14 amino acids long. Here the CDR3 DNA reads TGTGCCAGTAGCACCGACAGGGTAAATCAGCCCCAGCATTTT. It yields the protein CASSTDRVNQPQHF.

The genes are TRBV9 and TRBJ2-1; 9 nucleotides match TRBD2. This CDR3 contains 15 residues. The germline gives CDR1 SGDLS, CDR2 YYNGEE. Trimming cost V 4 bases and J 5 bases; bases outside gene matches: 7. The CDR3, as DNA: TGTGCCAGCAGCCCCTTTGGCGGGGGGGACAATGAGCAGTTCTTC. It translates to CASSPFGGGDNEQFF.

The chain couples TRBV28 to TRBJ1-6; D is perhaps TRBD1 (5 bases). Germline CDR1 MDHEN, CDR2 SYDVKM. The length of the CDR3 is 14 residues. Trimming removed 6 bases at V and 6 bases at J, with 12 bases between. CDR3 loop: CASREGNPNSPLHF. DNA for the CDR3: TGTGCCAGCAGGGAGGGGAACCCTAATTCACCCCTCCACTTT.

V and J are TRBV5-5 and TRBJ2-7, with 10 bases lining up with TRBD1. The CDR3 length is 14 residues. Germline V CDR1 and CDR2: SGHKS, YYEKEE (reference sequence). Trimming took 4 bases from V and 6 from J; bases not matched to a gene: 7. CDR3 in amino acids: CASSTDRGLGEQYF. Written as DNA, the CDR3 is TGTGCCAGCAGCACCGACAGGGGGCTCGGCGAGCAGTACTTC. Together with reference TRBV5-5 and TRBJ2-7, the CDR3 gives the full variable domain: DAGVTQSPTHLIKTRGQQVTLRCSPISGHKSVSWYQQVLGQGPQFIFQYYEKEERGRGNFPDRFSARQFPNYSSELNVNALLLGDSALYLCASSTDRGLGEQYFGPGTRLTVT.

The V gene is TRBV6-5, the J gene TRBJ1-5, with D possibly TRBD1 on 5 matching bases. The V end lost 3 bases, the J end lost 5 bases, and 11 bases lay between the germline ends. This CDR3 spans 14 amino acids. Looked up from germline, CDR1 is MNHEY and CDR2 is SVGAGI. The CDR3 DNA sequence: TGTGCCAGCAGTTATAGCAGGGCGGATCAGCCCCAGCATTTT. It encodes CASSYSRADQPQHF.